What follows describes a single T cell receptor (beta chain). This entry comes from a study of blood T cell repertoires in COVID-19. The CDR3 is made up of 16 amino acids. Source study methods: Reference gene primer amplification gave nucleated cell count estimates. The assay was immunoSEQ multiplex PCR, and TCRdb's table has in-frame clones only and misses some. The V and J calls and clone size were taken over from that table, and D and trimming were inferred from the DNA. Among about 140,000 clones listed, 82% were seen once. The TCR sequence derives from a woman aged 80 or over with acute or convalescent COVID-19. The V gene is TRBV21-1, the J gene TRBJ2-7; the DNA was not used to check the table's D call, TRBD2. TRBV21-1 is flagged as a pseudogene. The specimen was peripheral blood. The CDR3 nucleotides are TGTGCCAGCAGCAATGGGCGCGGGAGCGGGGCCTACGAGCAGTACTTC. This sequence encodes CASSNGRGSGAYEQYF.